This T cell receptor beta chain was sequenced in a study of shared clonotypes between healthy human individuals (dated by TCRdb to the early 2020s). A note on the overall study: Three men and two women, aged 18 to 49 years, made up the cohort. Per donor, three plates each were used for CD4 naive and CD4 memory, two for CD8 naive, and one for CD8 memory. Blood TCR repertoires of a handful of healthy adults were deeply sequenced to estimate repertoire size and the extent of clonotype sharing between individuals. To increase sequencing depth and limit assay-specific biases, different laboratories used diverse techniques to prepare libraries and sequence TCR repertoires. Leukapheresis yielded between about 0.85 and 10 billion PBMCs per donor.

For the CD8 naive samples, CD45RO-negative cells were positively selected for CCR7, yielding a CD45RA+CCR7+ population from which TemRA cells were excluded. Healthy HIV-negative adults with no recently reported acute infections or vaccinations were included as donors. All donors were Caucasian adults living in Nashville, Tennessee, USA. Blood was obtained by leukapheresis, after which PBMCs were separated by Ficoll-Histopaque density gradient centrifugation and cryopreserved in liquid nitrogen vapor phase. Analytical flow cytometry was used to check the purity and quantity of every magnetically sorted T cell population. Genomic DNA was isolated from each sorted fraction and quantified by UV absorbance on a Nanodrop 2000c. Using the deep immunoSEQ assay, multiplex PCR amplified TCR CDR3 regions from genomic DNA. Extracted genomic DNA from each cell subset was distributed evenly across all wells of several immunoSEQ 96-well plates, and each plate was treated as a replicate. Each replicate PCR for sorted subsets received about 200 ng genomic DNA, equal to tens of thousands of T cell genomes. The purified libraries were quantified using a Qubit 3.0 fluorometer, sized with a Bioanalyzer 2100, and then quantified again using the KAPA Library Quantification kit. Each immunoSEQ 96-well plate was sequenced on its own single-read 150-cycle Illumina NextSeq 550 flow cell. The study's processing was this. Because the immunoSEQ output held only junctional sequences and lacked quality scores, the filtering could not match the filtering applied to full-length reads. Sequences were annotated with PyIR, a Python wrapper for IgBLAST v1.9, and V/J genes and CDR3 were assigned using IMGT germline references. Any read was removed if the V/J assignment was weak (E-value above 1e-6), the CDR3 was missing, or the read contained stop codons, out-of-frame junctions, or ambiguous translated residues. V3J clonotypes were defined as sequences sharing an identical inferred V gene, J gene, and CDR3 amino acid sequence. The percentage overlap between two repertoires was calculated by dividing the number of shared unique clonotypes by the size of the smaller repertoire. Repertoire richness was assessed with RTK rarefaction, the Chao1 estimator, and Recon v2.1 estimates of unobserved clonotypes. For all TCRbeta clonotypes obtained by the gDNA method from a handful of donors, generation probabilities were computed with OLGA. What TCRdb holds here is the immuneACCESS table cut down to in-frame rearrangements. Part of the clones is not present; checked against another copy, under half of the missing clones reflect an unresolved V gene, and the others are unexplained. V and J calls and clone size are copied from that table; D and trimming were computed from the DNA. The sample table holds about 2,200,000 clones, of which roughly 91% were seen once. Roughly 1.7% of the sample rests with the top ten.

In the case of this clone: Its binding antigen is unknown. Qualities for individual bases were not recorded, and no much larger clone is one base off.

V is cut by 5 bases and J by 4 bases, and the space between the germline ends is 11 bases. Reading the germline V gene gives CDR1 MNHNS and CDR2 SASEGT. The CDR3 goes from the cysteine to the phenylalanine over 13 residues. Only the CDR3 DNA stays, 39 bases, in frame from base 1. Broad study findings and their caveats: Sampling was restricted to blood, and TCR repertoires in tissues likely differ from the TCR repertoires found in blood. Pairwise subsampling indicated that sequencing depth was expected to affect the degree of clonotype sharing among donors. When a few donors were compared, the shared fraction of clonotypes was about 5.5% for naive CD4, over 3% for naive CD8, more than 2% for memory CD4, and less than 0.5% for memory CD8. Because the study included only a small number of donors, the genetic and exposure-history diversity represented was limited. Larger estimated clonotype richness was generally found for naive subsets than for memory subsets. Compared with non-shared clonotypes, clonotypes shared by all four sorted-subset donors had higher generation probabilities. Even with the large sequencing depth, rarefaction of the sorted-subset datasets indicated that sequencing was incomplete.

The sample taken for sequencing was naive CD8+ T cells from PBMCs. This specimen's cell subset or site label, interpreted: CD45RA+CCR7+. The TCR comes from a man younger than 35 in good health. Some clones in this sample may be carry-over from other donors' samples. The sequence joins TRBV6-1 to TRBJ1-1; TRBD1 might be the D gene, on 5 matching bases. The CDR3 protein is CASSSWGSTEAFF. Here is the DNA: TGTGCCAGCAGTTCCTGGGGGAGCACTGAAGCTTTCTTT.